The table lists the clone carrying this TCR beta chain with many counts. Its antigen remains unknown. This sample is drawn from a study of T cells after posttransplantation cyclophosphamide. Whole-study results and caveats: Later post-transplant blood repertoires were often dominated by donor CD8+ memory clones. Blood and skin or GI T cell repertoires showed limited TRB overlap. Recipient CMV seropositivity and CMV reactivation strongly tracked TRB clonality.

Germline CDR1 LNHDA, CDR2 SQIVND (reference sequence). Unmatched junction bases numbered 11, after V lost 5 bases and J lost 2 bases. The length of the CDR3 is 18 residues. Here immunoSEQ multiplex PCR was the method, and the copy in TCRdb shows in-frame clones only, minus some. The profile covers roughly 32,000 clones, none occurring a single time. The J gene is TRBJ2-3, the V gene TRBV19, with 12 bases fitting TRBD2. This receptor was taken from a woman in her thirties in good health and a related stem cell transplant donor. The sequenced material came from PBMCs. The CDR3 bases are TGTGCCAGTAGTCCTTTAACTAGCGGGGGGTACTCCACAGATACGCAGTATTTT. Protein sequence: CASSPLTSGGYSTDTQYF.